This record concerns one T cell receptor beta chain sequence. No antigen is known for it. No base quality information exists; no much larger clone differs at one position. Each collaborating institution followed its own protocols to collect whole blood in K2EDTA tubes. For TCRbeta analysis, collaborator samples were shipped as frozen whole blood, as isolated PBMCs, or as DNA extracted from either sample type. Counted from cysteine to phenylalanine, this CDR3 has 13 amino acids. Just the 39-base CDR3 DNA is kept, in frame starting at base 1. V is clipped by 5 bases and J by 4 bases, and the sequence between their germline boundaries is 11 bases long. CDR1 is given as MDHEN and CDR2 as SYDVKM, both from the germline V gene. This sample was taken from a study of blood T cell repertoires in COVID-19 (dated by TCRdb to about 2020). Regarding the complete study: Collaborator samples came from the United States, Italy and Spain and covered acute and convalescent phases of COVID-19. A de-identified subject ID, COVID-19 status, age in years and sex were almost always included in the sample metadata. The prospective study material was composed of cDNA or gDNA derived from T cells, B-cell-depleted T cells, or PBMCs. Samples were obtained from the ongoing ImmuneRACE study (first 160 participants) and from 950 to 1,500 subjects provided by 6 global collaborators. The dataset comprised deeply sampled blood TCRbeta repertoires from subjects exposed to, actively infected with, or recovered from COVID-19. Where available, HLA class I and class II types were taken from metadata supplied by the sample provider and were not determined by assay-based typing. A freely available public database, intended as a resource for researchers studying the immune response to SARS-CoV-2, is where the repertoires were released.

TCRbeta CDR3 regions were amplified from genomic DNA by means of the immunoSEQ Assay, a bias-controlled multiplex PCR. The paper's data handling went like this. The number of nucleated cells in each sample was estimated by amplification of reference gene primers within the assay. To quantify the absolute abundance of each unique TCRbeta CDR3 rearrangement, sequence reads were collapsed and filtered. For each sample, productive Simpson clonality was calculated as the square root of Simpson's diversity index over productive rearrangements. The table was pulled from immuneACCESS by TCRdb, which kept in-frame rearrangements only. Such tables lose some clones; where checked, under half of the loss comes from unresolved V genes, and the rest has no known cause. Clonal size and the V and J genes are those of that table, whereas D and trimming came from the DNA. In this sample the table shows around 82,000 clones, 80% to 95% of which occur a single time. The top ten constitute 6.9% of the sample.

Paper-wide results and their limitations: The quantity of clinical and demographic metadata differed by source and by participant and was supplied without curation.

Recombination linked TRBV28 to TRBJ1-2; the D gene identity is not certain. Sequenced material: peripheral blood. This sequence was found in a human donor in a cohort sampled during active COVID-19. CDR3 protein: CASSLVASYGYTF. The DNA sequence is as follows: TGTGCCAGCAGTCTAGTGGCTAGCTATGGCTACACCTTC.